These 4 T cell receptor beta chains came from one sample sequenced in a study of metastatic and nonmetastatic thyroid tumors. Every patient underwent thyroid surgery untreated. TCRdb recomputed clones from the PCR reads via MiXCR. The sample shows more than 12,000 clones, about 21% of them seen only once. Source material: blood. Receptor source: a female donor with papillary thyroid cancer or a benign thyroid nodule (not recorded which). Some clones in this sample may be carry-over from other donors' samples.

On this clone: At one end the junction does not follow the germline gene, possibly because of a read error. The gene calls are TRBV11-1 and TRBJ2-5; 7 nucleotides align to TRBD1. The CDR3 sequence is 15 residues long. Germline V CDR1 and CDR2: SGHAT, FQDESV (reference sequence). The CDR3 DNA is TGTGCCAGCAGCTTATGGGCAGGGGGTGGAGAGACCCATTACTTC. Translating gives CASSLWAGGGETHYF.

This clone showed up many times. The rearrangement joins TRBV2 to TRBJ1-4; a possible D gene is TRBD1 (5 bases). CDR1 is SNHLY, CDR2 FYNNEI, per germline. The length of the CDR3 is 14 residues. Trimming took 4 bases from V and 5 from J, leaving 11 bases between them. CDR3 in amino acids: CASSARDYNEKLFF. The CDR3 DNA reads TGTGCCAGCAGTGCCCGGGACTACAATGAAAAACTGTTTTTT.

This clone occurred once. This sequence joins TRBV30 and TRBJ2-5; 9 positions match TRBD1. This CDR3 is built from 15 residues. Per the germline V gene, CDR1 is GTSNPN and CDR2 is SVGIG (reference sequence). V gave up 8 bases and J gave up 4 bases; unmatched junction bases: 14. CDR3: CALTGQGSHGETQYF. The CDR3 DNA reads as TGTGCCCTCACGGGACAGGGAAGTCATGGAGAGACCCAGTACTTC.

The chain carries TRBV2 and TRBJ2-2, with 11 bases identical to TRBD2. V shed 5 bases and J 5 bases; nucleotides not matched to a gene: 4. CDR3 length: 15 residues. Per germline, CDR1 SNHLY and CDR2 FYNNEI. The CDR3 nucleotides read TGTGCCAGCAGTCCGGGACTAGCGGTTACCGGGGAGCTGTTTTTT. Translating gives CASSPGLAVTGELFF.